This T cell receptor beta chain was retrieved from a study of T-cell reconstitution after alpha-beta-depleted transplantation in children (dated by TCRdb to the mid-2010s). With respect to the entire study: The study quantitatively tracked T-cell immune reconstitution after TCRalphabeta/CD19-depleted allogeneic hematopoietic cell transplantation in children using TCR repertoire profiling.

Libraries came from PCR. Sequenced on an Illumina HiSeq 2500. TCR library preparation used molecular barcoding, with unique molecular identifiers applied to normalize quantification of the TCRbeta repertoire. In TCRdb, the public reads were trimmed at Q25 with fastp and aligned with MiXCR, with productive beta chains retained. Under each unique CDR3 protein, matching rows form one entry showing the most common genes and DNA. The sample has 500,000 or so distinct CDR3 sequences on record, approximately 30% of them singletons. 2% to 2.5% of the sample comes from the top ten. This clonotype was seen only a few times. Its recognized antigen is unknown. Per-base quality was not reported, and no clone a single base away is much larger than it. Based on the germline V gene (reference sequence), the CDR1 and CDR2 sequences are DFQATT and SNEGSKA. The CDR3 has 13 amino acids, counting the end cysteine and phenylalanine. This entry keeps only the CDR3 DNA: 39 bases, framed from base 1. V gives up 7 bases and J gives up 3 bases, and the segment between their germline ends measures 14 bases.

The V and J segments used are TRBV20-1 and TRBJ2-3; matching of 6 bases hints at TRBD2 as the D gene. The clonotype comes from a human donor who donated a stem cell graft to a child with aplastic anemia. The sample here was PBMCs from the stem cell graft donor, taken from the stem cell graft. The DNA is as follows: TGCAGTGTAGGCGCGGGAATGACAGATACGCAGTATTTT. Translation gives CSVGAGMTDTQYF.